This T cell receptor (beta chain) was sequenced during a study of identical twins. The study, taken as a whole, reports: Insertions were reduced in abundant cord blood beta clonotypes but not in memory repertoires. Among out-of-frame alpha sequences shared by twins, low generation probability occurred in excess.

TCRdb processed the 5' RACE reads anew with MiXCR; each CDR3 protein has one entry. This sample has some 1,600,000 distinct CDR3 sequences; about 32% occur once, and the top ten carry approximately 0.29%. Healthy Caucasians alone served as donors. The V gene's germline CDR1 is MGHDK and CDR2 SYGVNS. The J segment lost 0 bases and the V segment lost 7 bases, leaving 6 bases of the junction unmatched. This CDR3 region has 15 residues. A few counts support this clonotype. Antigen specificity is unknown. V is TRBV25-1 and J is TRBJ2-5, with TRBD2 identical over 9 bases. The source material was cord blood. The sequence derives from a newborn girl in good health. CDR3 amino acids: CASNSGGKYQETQYF. The DNA of the CDR3 is TGTGCCAGCAATAGCGGGGGAAAGTACCAAGAGACCCAGTACTTC.